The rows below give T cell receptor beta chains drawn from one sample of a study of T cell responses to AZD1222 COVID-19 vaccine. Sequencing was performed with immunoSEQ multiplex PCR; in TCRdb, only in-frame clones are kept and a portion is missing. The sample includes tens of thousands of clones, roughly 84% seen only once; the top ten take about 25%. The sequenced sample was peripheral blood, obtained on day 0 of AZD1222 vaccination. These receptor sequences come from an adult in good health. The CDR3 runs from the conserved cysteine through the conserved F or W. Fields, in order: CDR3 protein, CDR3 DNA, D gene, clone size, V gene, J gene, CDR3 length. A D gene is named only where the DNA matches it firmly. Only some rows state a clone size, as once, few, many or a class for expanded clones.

CDR3aa: CASSAAGNHNEQFF
CDR3nt: TGTGCCAGCAGCGCGGCAGGGAACCACAATGAGCAGTTCTTC
d_gene: .
abundance: .
v_gene: TRBV9
j_gene: TRBJ2-1
len: 14

CDR3aa: CASSPQEETLRETQYF
CDR3nt: TGTGCCAGCAGCCCCCAGGAGGAGACGCTACGGGAGACCCAGTACTTC
d_gene: .
abundance: .
v_gene: TRBV7-9
j_gene: TRBJ2-5
len: 16

CDR3aa: CASSQKGVNYGYTF
CDR3nt: TGTGCCAGCAGCCAAAAAGGGGTTAACTATGGCTACACCTTC
d_gene: .
abundance: .
v_gene: TRBV3-1/TRBV3-2
j_gene: TRBJ1-2
len: 14

CDR3aa: CASSPYGVGTDTQYF
CDR3nt: TGTGCCAGCAGCCCGTATGGGGTAGGCACAGATACGCAGTATTTT
d_gene: .
abundance: .
v_gene: TRBV7-3
j_gene: TRBJ2-3
len: 15

CDR3aa: CASSGTASIYYGYTF
CDR3nt: TGTGCCAGCAGCGGGACAGCCTCTATATACTATGGCTACACCTTC
d_gene: TRBD1
abundance: few
v_gene: TRBV7-9
j_gene: TRBJ1-2
len: 15

CDR3aa: CAWSVHSSSYNEQFF
CDR3nt: TGTGCCTGGAGTGTACACAGCAGCTCCTACAATGAGCAGTTCTTC
d_gene: .
abundance: .
v_gene: TRBV30
j_gene: TRBJ2-1
len: 15

CDR3aa: CASSITLYSNQPQHF
CDR3nt: TGTGCCAGTAGTATTACGCTTTATAGCAATCAGCCCCAGCATTTT
d_gene: .
abundance: .
v_gene: TRBV19
j_gene: TRBJ1-5
len: 15

CDR3aa: CAWRAGNGSPLHF
CDR3nt: TGTGCCTGGAGAGCTGGGAACGGTTCACCCCTCCACTTT
d_gene: .
abundance: .
v_gene: TRBV30
j_gene: TRBJ1-6
len: 13

CDR3aa: CASSSVGGKFHEQYF
CDR3nt: TGTGCCAGCAGTTCCGTCGGGGGGAAATTCCACGAGCAGTACTTC
d_gene: TRBD2
abundance: .
v_gene: TRBV28
j_gene: TRBJ2-7
len: 15

CDR3aa: CASSPKERDRSGNTIYF
CDR3nt: TGTGCCAGCAGCCCCAAGGAAAGAGACAGAAGTGGAAACACCATATATTTT
d_gene: .
abundance: few
v_gene: TRBV3-1/TRBV3-2
j_gene: TRBJ1-3
len: 17

CDR3aa: CASSRRTVADTQYF
CDR3nt: TGCGCCAGCAGCCGCCGGACCGTTGCAGATACGCAGTATTTT
d_gene: .
abundance: .
v_gene: TRBV4-1
j_gene: TRBJ2-3
len: 14

CDR3aa: CASSLAGGPAEAFF
CDR3nt: TGTGCCAGCAGCTTAGCAGGGGGTCCCGCTGAAGCTTTCTTT
d_gene: TRBD1
abundance: few
v_gene: TRBV11-2
j_gene: TRBJ1-1
len: 14

CDR3aa: CASSPLGTASSGNTIYF
CDR3nt: TGTGCCAGCTCACCCCTCGGGACAGCATCCTCTGGAAACACCATATATTTT
d_gene: TRBD1
abundance: .
v_gene: TRBV18
j_gene: TRBJ1-3
len: 17

CDR3aa: CASSFPVVIAGELFF
CDR3nt: TGTGCCAGCAGCTTCCCAGTAGTCATCGCCGGGGAGCTGTTTTTT
d_gene: .
abundance: few
v_gene: TRBV7-9
j_gene: TRBJ2-2
len: 15

CDR3aa: CASSPRTSATETQYF
CDR3nt: TGCGCCAGCAGTCCACGGACTAGCGCCACGGAGACCCAGTACTTC
d_gene: TRBD2
abundance: .
v_gene: TRBV5-1
j_gene: TRBJ2-5
len: 15

CDR3aa: CASSLGQQETQYF
CDR3nt: TGCGCCAGCAGCTTGGGACAGCAAGAGACCCAGTACTTC
d_gene: .
abundance: .
v_gene: TRBV5-1
j_gene: TRBJ2-5
len: 13

CDR3aa: CASSPSGGSYYGYTF
CDR3nt: TGTGCCAGCAGCCCCTCGGGGGGGAGTTACTATGGCTACACCTTC
d_gene: .
abundance: .
v_gene: TRBV7-2
j_gene: TRBJ1-2
len: 15

CDR3aa: CASSLEGGSPYNEQFF
CDR3nt: TGTGCCAGCAGCTTAGAGGGGGGCTCACCGTACAATGAGCAGTTCTTC
d_gene: .
abundance: few
v_gene: TRBV7-6
j_gene: TRBJ2-1
len: 16

CDR3aa: CATSDQRGRGTDTQYF
CDR3nt: TGTGCCACCAGTGATCAGCGGGGACGAGGAACAGATACGCAGTATTTT
d_gene: TRBD2
abundance: .
v_gene: TRBV24-1
j_gene: TRBJ2-3
len: 16

CDR3aa: CASSWVFGREQYF
CDR3nt: TGTGCCAGCAGCTGGGTTTTCGGGCGAGAGCAGTACTTC
d_gene: .
abundance: once
v_gene: TRBV7-8
j_gene: TRBJ2-7
len: 13

CDR3aa: CASSEYRDQAFF
CDR3nt: TGCGCCAGCAGTGAGTACAGGGATCAAGCTTTCTTT
d_gene: .
abundance: .
v_gene: TRBV10-1
j_gene: TRBJ1-1
len: 12

CDR3aa: CSVGGYDLNRGRGNSPLHF
CDR3nt: TGCAGCGTTGGAGGGTACGACCTTAACAGGGGGCGAGGTAATTCACCCCTCCACTTT
d_gene: TRBD1
abundance: .
v_gene: TRBV29-1
j_gene: TRBJ1-6
len: 19

CDR3aa: CASGTGNSGNTIYF
CDR3nt: TGTGCCAGCGGCACAGGGAACTCTGGAAACACCATATATTTT
d_gene: .
abundance: once
v_gene: TRBV18
j_gene: TRBJ1-3
len: 14

CDR3aa: CATSRDRRRDGYTF
CDR3nt: TGTGCCACCAGCAGAGATCGAAGGAGGGATGGCTACACCTTC
d_gene: .
abundance: .
v_gene: TRBV15
j_gene: TRBJ1-2
len: 14

CDR3aa: CASSLGGHKPLHF
CDR3nt: TGTGCCAGCAGCTTAGGGGGACATAAACCCCTCCACTTT
d_gene: .
abundance: .
v_gene: TRBV7-6
j_gene: TRBJ1-6
len: 13

CDR3aa: CSAEGNEKLFF
CDR3nt: TGCAGTGCTGAGGGAAATGAAAAACTGTTTTTT
d_gene: .
abundance: .
v_gene: TRBV20-1
j_gene: TRBJ1-4
len: 11

CDR3aa: CASSPLAGETQYF
CDR3nt: TGCGCCAGCAGCCCACTAGCGGGGGAGACCCAGTACTTC
d_gene: TRBD2
abundance: .
v_gene: TRBV5-1
j_gene: TRBJ2-5
len: 13

CDR3aa: CASSPRGGKETQYF
CDR3nt: TGTGCCAGCAGCCCCAGGGGGGGCAAAGAGACCCAGTACTTC
d_gene: .
abundance: .
v_gene: TRBV7-9
j_gene: TRBJ2-5
len: 14

CDR3aa: CASSTTRGRTEAFF
CDR3nt: TGTGCCAGCAGTACGACTAGGGGCCGGACTGAAGCTTTCTTT
d_gene: .
abundance: .
v_gene: TRBV6-5
j_gene: TRBJ1-1
len: 14

CDR3aa: CASSLAGASTDTQYF
CDR3nt: TGTGCCAGCAGTTTAGCAGGAGCTAGCACAGATACGCAGTATTTT
d_gene: .
abundance: .
v_gene: TRBV28
j_gene: TRBJ2-3
len: 15

CDR3aa: CSASDPAGGSSYEQYF
CDR3nt: TGCAGTGCTAGTGATCCAGCGGGGGGAAGCTCCTACGAGCAGTACTTC
d_gene: TRBD2
abundance: .
v_gene: TRBV20-1
j_gene: TRBJ2-7
len: 16